The 14 T cell receptor beta chains below all came from one sample that was sequenced in a study of cytomegalovirus exposure and HLA in healthy donors. It was with 60 Vbeta and 13 Jbeta primers that the PCR ran. Profiled with immunoSEQ multiplex PCR; TCRdb holds only in-frame clones, not every one. The table lists 100,000 to 150,000 clones, about four fifths of them singletons. Source material: PBMCs. Receptors originate from a middle-aged man in good health and CMV-seronegative.

The V gene is TRBV7-2, the J gene TRBJ1-5; 7 bases agree with TRBD1. The CDR3 runs to 15 residues. Unmatched junction bases numbered 3, after V lost 0 bases and J lost 4 bases. Germline V CDR1 and CDR2: SGHTA, FQGNSA. As DNA, the CDR3 is TGTGCCAGCAGCTTAGCGACAGGGCTGAATCAGCCCCAGCATTTT. The encoded protein is CASSLATGLNQPQHF. The whole variable domain, filled in from reference TRBV7-2 and TRBJ1-5, reads GAGVSQSPSNKVTEKGKDVELRCDPISGHTALYWYRQSLGQGLEFLIYFQGNSAPDKSGLPSDRFSAERTGGSVSTLTIQRTQQEDSAVYLCASSLATGLNQPQHFGDGTRLSIL.

The sample holds a few counts of this clone. This chain links TRBV4-3 with TRBJ1-2, with D perhaps TRBD1 (6 bases). Germline V lookup: CDR1 LGHNA, CDR2 YSLEER. This CDR3 comprises 17 residues. The V gene lost 0 bases and the J gene lost 2 bases, with 16 bases spanning the gap. DNA for the CDR3: TGCGCCAGCAGCCAAGATATTCAGGGGAAGCTAAACTATGGCTACACCTTC. Translating it yields CASSQDIQGKLNYGYTF.

The V call is TRBV5-1, the J call TRBJ2-3; 8 positions agree with TRBD2. J was trimmed by 4 bases and V by 0 bases; bases with no gene match: 4. The CDR3 is 15 residues long. CDR1 SGHRS and CDR2 YFSETQ come from the germline V gene. CDR3: CASSLEGGGSDTQYF. In DNA form, the CDR3 reads TGCGCCAGCAGCTTGGAAGGCGGGGGGTCAGATACGCAGTATTTT. Combining the CDR3 with reference TRBV5-1 and TRBJ2-3 gives the whole variable domain KAGVTQTPRYLIKTRGQQVTLSCSPISGHRSVSWYQQTPGQGLQFLFEYFSETQRNKGNFPGRFSGRQFSNSRSEMNVSTLELGDSALYLCASSLEGGGSDTQYFGPGTRLTVL.

This sequence joins TRBV5-6 and TRBJ1-5; the D is unclear. Germline CDR1 reads SGHDT; CDR2 reads YYEEEE. Trimming pared 5 bases from V and 0 bases from J, leaving 18 bases between. The CDR3 is made up of 17 amino acids. The CDR3, as DNA: TGTGCCAGCAGTTCTTCAAAGTGGGAGTATAGCAATCAGCCCCAGCATTTT. Protein product: CASSSSKWEYSNQPQHF.

A few counts support this clone. V usage is TRBV9 and J usage is TRBJ1-4; D not resolved. This CDR3 has 15 residues. Trimming cost V 3 bases and J 8 bases, with 17 bases left between them. Per germline, CDR1 SGDLS and CDR2 YYNGEE. The CDR3 DNA sequence: TGTGCCAGCAGCGCCGATTTAAACTCATGGGAAAAACTGTTTTTT. Its protein is CASSADLNSWEKLFF.

The chain uses TRBV11-1 and TRBJ2-4, with unresolved D. Germline V gene sequence: CDR1 SGHAT, CDR2 FQDESV (reference sequence). The CDR3 runs 14 residues. V lost 1 base to trimming and J lost 4 bases, with 8 bases between them. The CDR3 protein is CASSLGPLKNIQYF. CDR3 sequence (DNA): TGTGCCAGCAGCTTAGGGCCTCTGAAAAACATTCAGTACTTC.

The V gene is TRBV6-1, the J gene TRBJ1-3; D may be TRBD1 (6 bases). Germline CDR1 reads MNHNS; CDR2 reads SASEGT. V was shortened by 1 base and J by 5 bases, with 12 bases between the two germline ends. There are 15 residues in the CDR3. CDR3 residues: CASSEVKGQRNTIYF. The CDR3 DNA reads TGTGCCAGCAGTGAAGTTAAAGGACAGCGAAACACCATATATTTT.

This sequence joins TRBV18 and TRBJ2-7; D is uncertain. The germline CDR1 and CDR2 sequences are KGHSH and LQKENI. V was pared by 0 bases and J by 2 bases, with 5 bases between. This CDR3 is 13 amino acids long. The CDR3 protein is CASSPPAAYEQYF. DNA of the CDR3: TGTGCCAGCTCACCACCGGCAGCCTACGAGCAGTACTTC.

A word on this clone: Distinct nucleotide sequences in the sample also encode this CDR3. V is TRBV5-4 and J is TRBJ1-1, with no clear D. Germline V lookup: CDR1 SGHNT, CDR2 YYREEE (reference sequence). The CDR3 contains 13 residues. The V gene lost 0 bases and the J gene lost 1 base, with 4 bases spanning the gap. The CDR3 DNA follows: TGTGCCAGCAGCTTGGACAGGAACACTGAAGCTTTCTTT. It codes for CASSLDRNTEAFF.

V usage is TRBV12-5 and J usage is TRBJ2-5; TRBD2 might be the D (6 bases). CDR3 length equals 15 residues. Trimming left V 0 bases short and J 2 bases short, with 10 bases between. CDR1 is LGHNT and CDR2 is FRNRAP in the germline V gene. The CDR3 DNA is TGTGCTAGTGGTTTGGTAGGGCGGGGACAAGAGACCCAGTACTTC. Protein product: CASGLVGRGQETQYF.

Only a few counts were recorded for this clone. V usage is TRBV5-4 and J usage is TRBJ2-5, with TRBD1 matching over 7 bases. J was trimmed by 5 bases and V by 4 bases; bases with no gene match: 8. This CDR3 spans 14 amino acids. Looked up from germline, CDR1 is SGHNT and CDR2 is YYREEE (reference sequence). The CDR3 region has the DNA TGTGCCAGCAGCCAAAAACAGGGGTGGGAGACCCAGTACTTC. Protein sequence: CASSQKQGWETQYF.

This rearrangement joins TRBV2 to TRBJ2-1, with D possibly TRBD2 on 6 matching bases. The CDR3 loop spans 12 amino acids. Germline lookup yields CDR1 SNHLY and CDR2 FYNNEI. Trimming took 3 bases from V and 14 from J, leaving 14 bases between them. The CDR3 protein is CASSEGGQGEFF. The CDR3 DNA reads as TGTGCCAGCAGTGAGGGAGGACAAGGCGAGTTCTTC. Filled out from reference TRBV2 and TRBJ2-1, the complete variable domain reads EPEVTQTPSHQVTQMGQEVILRCVPISNHLYFYWYRQILGQKVEFLVSFYNNEISEKSEIFDDQFSVERPDGSNFTLKIRSTKLEDSAMYFCASSEGGQGEFFGPGTRLTVL.

This chain joins TRBV7-3 and TRBJ2-7; D may be TRBD2 (6 bases). Germline assignment: CDR1 SGHTA and CDR2 FQGTGA. This CDR3 comprises 12 residues. The V end was cut by 5 bases, the J end by 4 bases, with 9 bases between. The CDR3 DNA sequence: TGTGCCAGCAGCCCTGGGGGGTACGAGCAGTACTTC. It yields the protein CASSPGGYEQYF.

The chain couples TRBV28 to TRBJ1-2, with a tentative D call TRBD1 (6 bases). The CDR3 totals 15 residues. The V gene's germline CDR1 is MDHEN and CDR2 SYDVKM. Trimming left V 1 base short and J 6 bases short, with 15 bases between. The CDR3 reads CASSLLGAGKDGYTF. CDR3 in DNA: TGTGCCAGCAGTTTATTGGGGGCAGGGAAGGATGGCTACACCTTC.